This entry concerns a single TCR beta chain. This entry is derived from a study of PD-L1 blockade in urothelial cancer. In germline, CDR1 is SNHLY, CDR2 FYNNEI. This CDR3 comprises 15 residues. J was trimmed by 7 bases and V by 1 base; bases with no gene match: 6. Sequencing was performed with immunoSEQ multiplex PCR; in TCRdb, only in-frame clones are kept and a portion is missing. The repertoire holds 60,000 to 85,000 clones, with around 90% as singletons. The gene calls are TRBV2 and TRBJ1-4, with 7 bases matching TRBD1. Here the sequenced sample was PBMCs, taken around atezolizumab (anti-PD-L1) treatment. This clonotype was sampled from a woman between 70 and 85 years old with urothelial cancer. CDR3 DNA: TGTGCCAGCAGTGAAGTTGGGACAGACAGTGAAAAACTGTTTTTT. Translated: CASSEVGTDSEKLFF. Together with reference TRBV2 and TRBJ1-4, the CDR3 gives the full variable domain: EPEVTQTPSHQVTQMGQEVILRCVPISNHLYFYWYRQILGQKVEFLVSFYNNEISEKSEIFDDQFSVERPDGSNFTLKIRSTKLEDSAMYFCASSEVGTDSEKLFFGSGTQLSVL.